This T cell receptor (beta chain) originates from a study of blood T cell repertoires in COVID-19. Under the authors' procedure: By means of reference gene primer amplification, nucleated cell counts were estimated. Assay used: immunoSEQ multiplex PCR; TCRdb lists only in-frame clones, some missing. The V and J calls and clone size come from that table; D and trimming were worked out from the DNA. This table holds approximately 97,000 clones, around 88% found once. V shed 2 bases and J shed 2 bases, with 4 bases lying between them. The CDR3 sequence is 12 residues long. Germline V gene data show CDR1 as SGHTA and CDR2 as FQGNSA.

J is TRBJ2-7 and V is TRBV7-2; D unclear. The origin of this receptor is a man between 50 and 59 years old with COVID-19, enrolled during active disease. The sequenced sample was peripheral blood. This chain's CDR3 is CASSLRAYEQYF. The CDR3 DNA reads TGTGCCAGCAGCTTACGGGCCTACGAGCAGTACTTC.